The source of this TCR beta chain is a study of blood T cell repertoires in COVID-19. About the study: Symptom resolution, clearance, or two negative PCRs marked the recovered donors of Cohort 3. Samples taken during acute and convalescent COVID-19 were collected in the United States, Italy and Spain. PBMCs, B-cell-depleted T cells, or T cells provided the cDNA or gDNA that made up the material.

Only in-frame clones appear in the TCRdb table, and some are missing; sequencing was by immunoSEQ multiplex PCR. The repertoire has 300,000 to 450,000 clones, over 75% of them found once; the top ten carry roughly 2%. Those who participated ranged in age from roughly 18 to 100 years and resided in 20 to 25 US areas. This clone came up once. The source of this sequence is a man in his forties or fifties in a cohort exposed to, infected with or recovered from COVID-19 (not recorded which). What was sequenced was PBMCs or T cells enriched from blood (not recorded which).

In DNA, the CDR3 is TGTGCCAGCAGCCTTACTCCGACAGGGTCAAGCGATACGCAGTATTTT. Its protein is CASSLTPTGSSDTQYF. The rearrangement links TRBV9 to TRBJ2-3, with 7 bases fitting TRBD1. In germline, CDR1 is SGDLS, CDR2 YYNGEE. The CDR3 covers 16 residues. The V gene end was trimmed by 4 bases and the J gene end by 6 bases; junction bases not matched to a gene: 14.